Described below is a single T cell receptor (beta chain) sequence and its context. The record originates from a study of T cell responses to AZD1222 COVID-19 vaccine. The repertoire was sequenced with immunoSEQ multiplex PCR; TCRdb's copy has only in-frame clones and lacks some. The sample gives roughly 120,000 clones, 88% of which show up once; around 13% is in the top ten. Losses at the gene ends were 1 base for V and 5 bases for J; bases not matched to a gene: 3. Germline CDR1 and CDR2: SGHDN and FVKESK. There are 16 residues in the CDR3. The rearrangement joins TRBV14 to TRBJ2-4; 12 bases fit TRBD2. The sequence derives from an adult in good health. The input for sequencing was peripheral blood, taken on day 0 of MenACWY control vaccination. CDR3 sequence: CASSQGLAGVQNIQYF. CDR3 sequence (DNA): TGTGCCAGCAGCCAAGGACTAGCGGGAGTTCAAAACATTCAGTACTTC.